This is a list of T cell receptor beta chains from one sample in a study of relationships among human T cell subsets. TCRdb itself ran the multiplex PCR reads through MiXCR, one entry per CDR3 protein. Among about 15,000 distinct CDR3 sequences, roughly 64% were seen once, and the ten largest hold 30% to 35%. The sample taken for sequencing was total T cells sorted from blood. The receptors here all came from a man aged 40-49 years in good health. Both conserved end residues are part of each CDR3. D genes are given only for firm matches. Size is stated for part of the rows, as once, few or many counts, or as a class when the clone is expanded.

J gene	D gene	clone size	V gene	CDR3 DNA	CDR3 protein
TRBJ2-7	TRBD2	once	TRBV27	TGTGCCAGCAGTTCCGGGACTAGCGGGAGTGCCGAGCAGTACTTC	CASSSGTSGSAEQYF
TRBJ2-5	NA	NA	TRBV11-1	TGTGCCAGCAGCCCTACGGGGCTCGGGGAGACCCAGTACTTC	CASSPTGLGETQYF
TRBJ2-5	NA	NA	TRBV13	TGTGCCAGCAGCTTAGCCGCCAGGGAGGAGACCCAGTACTTC	CASSLAAREETQYF
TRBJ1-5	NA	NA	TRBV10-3	TGTGCCATCAGTGAGTCGCCAGTTCAGCCCCAGCATTTT	CAISESPVQPQHF
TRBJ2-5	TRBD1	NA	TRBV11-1	TGTGCCAGCAGGTCGGGGACAGGGATGGGGGAGACCCAGTACTTC	CASRSGTGMGETQYF
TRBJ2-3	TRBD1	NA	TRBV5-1	TGCGCCAGCAGGTTGGCTGGGACAGGGGACATTGATACGCAGTATTTT	CASRLAGTGDIDTQYF
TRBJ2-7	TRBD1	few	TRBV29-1	TGCAGCGCAAGGACAGGGCCTAACTACGAGCAGTACTTC	CSARTGPNYEQYF
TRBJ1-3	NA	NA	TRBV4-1	TGCGCCAGCAGCCAAGAATCCCAACGCTCTGGAAACACCATATATTTT	CASSQESQRSGNTIYF
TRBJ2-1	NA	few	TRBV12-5	TGTGCTAGTGGCTTACCCGGTCGCCATGAGCAGTTCTTC	CASGLPGRHEQFF
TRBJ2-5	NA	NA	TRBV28	TGTGCCAGCAGCCCGGGCTACGGGGTAGAGACCCAGTACTTC	CASSPGYGVETQYF
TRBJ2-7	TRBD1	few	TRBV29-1	TGCAGCGTTGTGTCAGGGGGCAGGTACGAGCAGTACTTC	CSVVSGGRYEQYF
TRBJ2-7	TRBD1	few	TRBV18	TGTGCCAGCTCACCCGGGACAGGGAGCGAGCAGTACTTC	CASSPGTGSEQYF
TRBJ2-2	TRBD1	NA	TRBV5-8	TGTGCCAGCAGCTTGGGACAGGGATACACCGGGGAGCTGTTTTTT	CASSLGQGYTGELFF
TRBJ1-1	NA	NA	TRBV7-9	TGTGCCAGCAGCTTAGCTCGGCAGGGCGAAGCTTTCTTT	CASSLARQGEAFF
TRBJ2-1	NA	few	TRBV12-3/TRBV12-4	TGTGCCAGCAGTTTAACTTCTACCTACAATGAGCAGTTCTTC	CASSLTSTYNEQFF
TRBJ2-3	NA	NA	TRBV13	TGTGCCAGCAGCCGCACAGATACGCAGTATTTT	CASSRTDTQYF
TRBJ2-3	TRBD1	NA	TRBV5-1	TGCGCCAGCAGTCCGGGGACAGCGGGCACAGATACGCAGTATTTT	CASSPGTAGTDTQYF
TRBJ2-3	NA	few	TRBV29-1	TGCAGCGTTGAGGAGGGGGGCCGAGATACGCAGTATTTT	CSVEEGGRDTQYF
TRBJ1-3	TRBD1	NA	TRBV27	TGTGCCAGCAGTTTAAGCCCCACGACAGGGGCGCAAAACACCATATATTTT	CASSLSPTTGAQNTIYF
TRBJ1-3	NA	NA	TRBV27	TGTGCCAGCATGGGGCAGGCTGGAAACACCATATATTTT	CASMGQAGNTIYF
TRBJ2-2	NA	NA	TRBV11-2	TGTGCCAGCAGTGATAACACCGGGGAGCTGTTTTTT	CASSDNTGELFF
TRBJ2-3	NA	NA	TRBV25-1	TGTGCCAGCAAGGTTACAGATACGCAGTATTTT	CASKVTDTQYF
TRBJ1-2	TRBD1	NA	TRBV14	TGTGCCAGCAGCCAAGCAGGGGGGCCCTATGGCTACACCTTC	CASSQAGGPYGYTF
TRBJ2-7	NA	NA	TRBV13	TGTGCCAGCAGCTTAAGTGGGCAGGGCCCCTCCTACGAGCAGTACTTC	CASSLSGQGPSYEQYF
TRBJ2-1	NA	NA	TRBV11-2	TGTGCCAGCAGCTTAGATCTCGGACCCCACAATGAGCAGTTCTTC	CASSLDLGPHNEQFF
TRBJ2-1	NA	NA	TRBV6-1	TGTGCCAGCAGTGGCCAGACCTATGAGCAGTTCTTC	CASSGQTYEQFF
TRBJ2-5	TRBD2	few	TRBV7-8	TGTGCCAGCAGCTCGCTAGCGGGGGAATGGGAGACCCAGTACTTC	CASSSLAGEWETQYF
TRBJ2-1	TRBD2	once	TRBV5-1	TGCGCCAGCAGCCCCGCGACTAGCGGGGGGGCCAAGAGCTCCTACAATGAGCAGTTCTTC	CASSPATSGGAKSSYNEQFF
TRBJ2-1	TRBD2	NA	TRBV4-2	TGTGCCAGCAGCCCTCTAGCGGGGGGCCTAAATGAGCAGTTCTTC	CASSPLAGGLNEQFF
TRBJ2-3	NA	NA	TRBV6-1	TGTGCCATCGGCCGGCAGGGGGGAAATACGCAGTATTTT	CAIGRQGGNTQYF
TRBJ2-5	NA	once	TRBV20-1	TGCAGTGCTCGGGGCGGAGAAGAGACCCAGTACTTC	CSARGGEETQYF
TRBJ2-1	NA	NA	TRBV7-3	TGTGCCAGCAGCCCACAGGGGGCTGGACTAGCGAACGAGCAGTTCTTC	CASSPQGAGLANEQFF
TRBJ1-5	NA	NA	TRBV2	TGTGCCAGCACGCAGGAGGGCAATCAGCCCCAGCATTTT	CASTQEGNQPQHF
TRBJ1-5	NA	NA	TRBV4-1	TGCGCCAGCAGCCAAGATCCACAGCCCAATCAGCCCCAGCATTTT	CASSQDPQPNQPQHF
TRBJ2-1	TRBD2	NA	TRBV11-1	TGTGCCAGCAGCCGGATAGCGGGAAGCTACAATGAGCAGTTCTTC	CASSRIAGSYNEQFF
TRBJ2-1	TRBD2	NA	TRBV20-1	TGCAGTGCAGCCGGGAGGGGACGACATGAGCAGTTCTTC	CSAAGRGRHEQFF